This is a list of T cell receptor beta chains from one sample in a study of beta chain features in type 1 diabetes. Repertoires were generated with immunoSEQ multiplex PCR, while TCRdb's copy carries only in-frame clones and drops some. Of 600,000 or so clones listed, around 15% are singletons. Sequencing was done on a sample of naive CD4+ T cells from blood. These receptors all come from a man aged 18 to 30 with type 1 diabetes. The CDR3 runs from the conserved cysteine through the conserved F or W. Each record gives: V gene, D gene, J gene, clone size, CDR3 protein, CDR3 DNA. The D gene is left open where the match is weak. Clone size is stated in some rows and not others, as once, few, many or a class when expanded.

V gene: TRBV7-2; D gene: NA; J gene: TRBJ2-3; clone size: few; CDR3 protein: CASSLYTDTQYF; CDR3 DNA: TGTGCCAGCAGCTTATACACAGATACGCAGTATTTT
V gene: TRBV7-9; D gene: TRBD1; J gene: TRBJ2-4; clone size: NA; CDR3 protein: CASSLSQGARNIQYF; CDR3 DNA: TGTGCCAGCAGCTTGAGCCAGGGGGCTAGAAACATTCAGTACTTC
V gene: TRBV2; D gene: NA; J gene: TRBJ1-1; clone size: few; CDR3 protein: CASRQGPNTEAFF; CDR3 DNA: TGTGCCAGCAGACAGGGACCGAACACTGAAGCTTTCTTT
V gene: TRBV10-3; D gene: TRBD1; J gene: TRBJ2-2; clone size: few; CDR3 protein: CAIRLQGDTGELFF; CDR3 DNA: TGTGCCATCAGACTACAGGGGGACACCGGGGAGCTGTTTTTT
V gene: TRBV5-1; D gene: NA; J gene: TRBJ2-1; clone size: NA; CDR3 protein: CASSFDYTYNEQFF; CDR3 DNA: TGCGCCAGCAGCTTTGACTATACCTACAATGAGCAGTTCTTC
V gene: TRBV5-6; D gene: NA; J gene: TRBJ1-1; clone size: NA; CDR3 protein: CASSLGALMNTEAFF; CDR3 DNA: TGTGCCAGCAGTTTGGGGGCCTTAATGAACACTGAAGCTTTCTTT
V gene: TRBV9; D gene: NA; J gene: TRBJ2-1; clone size: NA; CDR3 protein: CASSKQDNEQFF; CDR3 DNA: TGTGCCAGCAGCAAACAAGACAATGAGCAGTTCTTC
V gene: TRBV4-3; D gene: TRBD1; J gene: TRBJ1-1; clone size: NA; CDR3 protein: CASSQEYRGNTEAFF; CDR3 DNA: TGCGCCAGCAGCCAAGAATACAGGGGGAACACTGAAGCTTTCTTT
V gene: TRBV9; D gene: NA; J gene: TRBJ1-1; clone size: few; CDR3 protein: CASSAHPSPKLGTEAFF; CDR3 DNA: TGTGCCAGCAGCGCCCACCCGTCACCCAAGCTAGGCACTGAAGCTTTCTTT
V gene: TRBV27; D gene: NA; J gene: TRBJ2-3; clone size: few; CDR3 protein: CASSFRRTDTQYF; CDR3 DNA: TGTGCCAGCAGTTTCCGTAGGACAGATACGCAGTATTTT
V gene: TRBV7-2; D gene: TRBD2; J gene: TRBJ2-2; clone size: few; CDR3 protein: CASSSSGRGTGELFF; CDR3 DNA: TGTGCCAGCAGCTCTAGCGGGAGGGGCACCGGGGAGCTGTTTTTT
V gene: TRBV30; D gene: NA; J gene: TRBJ1-2; clone size: NA; CDR3 protein: CAWSLNSYGYTF; CDR3 DNA: TGTGCCTGGAGTCTTAACAGCTATGGCTACACCTTC
V gene: TRBV6-1; D gene: NA; J gene: TRBJ2-7; clone size: few; CDR3 protein: CASTEGHEQYF; CDR3 DNA: TGTGCCAGCACCGAAGGACATGAGCAGTACTTC
V gene: TRBV28; D gene: NA; J gene: TRBJ1-2; clone size: few; CDR3 protein: CASSLGTFTRYGYTF; CDR3 DNA: TGTGCCAGCAGTTTGGGGACGTTTACTCGATATGGCTACACCTTC
V gene: TRBV30; D gene: NA; J gene: TRBJ1-2; clone size: few; CDR3 protein: CAWNRNYGYTF; CDR3 DNA: TGTGCCTGGAACAGAAACTATGGCTACACCTTC
V gene: TRBV11-3; D gene: NA; J gene: TRBJ2-1; clone size: few; CDR3 protein: CASSPLASEDEQFF; CDR3 DNA: TGTGCCAGCAGCCCGCTGGCTAGCGAGGATGAGCAGTTCTTC